This entry is about one T cell receptor (beta chain). The J segment lost 2 bases and the V segment lost 5 bases, leaving 5 bases of the junction unmatched. CDR1 and CDR2 from the germline V gene are MNHEY and SVGEGT. The CDR3 is made up of 14 amino acids. As originally analysed: How many nucleated cells were present was estimated from reference gene primer amplification. The repertoire was sequenced with immunoSEQ multiplex PCR; TCRdb's copy has only in-frame clones and lacks some. V, J and clone size are those of that table, while D and trimming were read from the DNA. The repertoire consists of roughly 91,000 clones, with over 60% occurring once and the leading ten covering more than 6.5%. This entry is derived from a study of blood T cell repertoires in COVID-19. Overall study context: COVID-19 samples collected from the United States, Italy and Spain covered acute and convalescent phases. PBMCs, B-cell-depleted T cells, or T cells provided the cDNA or gDNA that made up the material.

Sequencing was carried out using peripheral blood. This clonotype originated in a man aged 70-80 years with acute or convalescent COVID-19. The V gene is TRBV6-2 or TRBV6-3, the J gene TRBJ2-7; 8 bases agree with TRBD2. As DNA, the CDR3 is TGTGCCAGCAGTAGAGCGGGAGTCGCCTACGAGCAGTACTTC. As protein: CASSRAGVAYEQYF.